Listed here are 32 T cell receptor beta chains from one sample, sequenced in a study of cytomegalovirus exposure and HLA in healthy donors. PCR employed 60 Vbeta and 13 Jbeta primers. The table came from immunoSEQ multiplex PCR; TCRdb's copy has only in-frame clones and leaves some out. The sample yields tens of thousands of clones, about 71% seen once. Sequenced material: PBMCs. The receptor set was obtained from a woman aged 55-69 years in good health and CMV-seropositive.

CDR3 DNA: TGTGCCAGCTCACCTCGACCGGAGTTTGAAGCTTTCTTT. Its translation is CASSPRPEFEAFF. The rearrangement joins TRBV18 to TRBJ1-1; D remains unclear. The germline V gene has CDR1 KGHSH and CDR2 LQKENI. The CDR3 is 13 amino acids. V shed 3 bases and J shed 7 bases, with 12 bases lying between them.

The rearrangement uses TRBV19 and TRBJ1-2; the D gene is possibly TRBD1 (6 bases). Trimming removed 5 bases at V and 7 bases at J, with 14 bases between. The CDR3 totals 13 residues. CDR1 and CDR2 from the germline V gene are LNHDA and SQIVND (reference sequence). The CDR3 spells CASSRDKASGYTF. The CDR3 DNA reads as TGTGCCAGTAGTCGGGACAAAGCCAGTGGCTACACCTTC.

This clone turned up a few times. The rearrangement links TRBV18 to TRBJ1-2; a weak D match, TRBD1 (5 bases). Trimming cost V 4 bases and J 4 bases, with 10 bases left between them. The CDR3 runs to 13 residues. Germline V gene sequence: CDR1 KGHSH, CDR2 LQKENI. The CDR3 sequence is CASSQSDSYGYTF. CDR3 DNA: TGTGCCAGCTCACAATCCGACAGCTATGGCTACACCTTC.

V gene TRBV2 combines with J gene TRBJ1-1; TRBD1 might be the D (5 bases). The V gene lost 6 bases and the J gene lost 1 base, with 9 bases spanning the gap. CDR3 size: 13 residues. Per the germline V gene, CDR1 is SNHLY and CDR2 is FYNNEI. The CDR3 sequence is CASRGTGNTEAFF. In nucleotides, the CDR3 is TGTGCCAGCAGGGGTACAGGGAACACTGAAGCTTTCTTT.

The chain couples TRBV5-5 to TRBJ1-2; 11 nucleotides align to TRBD1. The CDR3 spans 16 residues. The J segment lost 2 bases and the V segment lost 3 bases, leaving 6 bases of the junction unmatched. Per germline, CDR1 SGHKS and CDR2 YYEKEE (reference sequence). This chain's CDR3 is CASSSGQGAQNYGYTF. The CDR3 bases are TGTGCCAGCAGCTCTGGACAGGGGGCCCAAAACTATGGCTACACCTTC.

The chain links TRBV6-5 to TRBJ2-2, with a tentative D call TRBD1 (6 bases). Germline V gene lookup returns CDR1 MNHEY and CDR2 SVGAGI. V was clipped by 4 bases and J by 2 bases, with 8 bases between them. CDR3 length: 14 residues. CDR3 DNA: TGTGCCAGCAGTTCCGGGACAAACACCGGGGAGCTGTTTTTT. Translated, it gives CASSSGTNTGELFF.

The rearrangement joins TRBV7-9 to TRBJ1-4; 7 bases align to TRBD1. This CDR3 is 18 amino acids long. Looked up from germline, CDR1 is SEHNR and CDR2 is FQNEAQ (reference sequence). Trimming at V came to 1 base and at J to 0 bases, leaving 8 bases not matched to a gene. The CDR3 bases are TGTGCCAGCAGCTTAGGACAGGGTAGGGGTGCAACTAATGAAAAACTGTTTTTT. The encoded protein is CASSLGQGRGATNEKLFF.

The chain combines TRBV4-3 with TRBJ2-1; D gene unclear. The CDR3 runs to 15 residues. The V end lost 1 base, the J end lost 12 bases, and 19 bases lay between the germline ends. CDR1 LGHNA and CDR2 YSLEER come from the germline V gene. The CDR3 DNA reads TGCGCCAGCAGCCAAGCTCCGGGTCCATCTGTCGGGCAGTTCTTC. Translated, it gives CASSQAPGPSVGQFF.

The gene calls are TRBV7-2 and TRBJ2-5; 11 bases match TRBD1. Germline CDR1 is SGHTA and CDR2 is FQGNSA. The CDR3 spans 18 residues. Unmatched junction bases numbered 15, after V lost 5 bases and J lost 4 bases. CDR3 sequence (DNA): TGTGCCAGCAGCCCACCCCCCGGGACAGGGGGAATCGTAGAGACCCAGTACTTC. Its protein is CASSPPPGTGGIVETQYF.

This chain connects TRBV7-2 to TRBJ1-2, with TRBD1 identical over 12 bases. The CDR3 spans 19 residues. Germline CDR1 reads SGHTA; CDR2 reads FQGNSA. The V and J ends lost 3 bases and 4 bases, in that order; junction bases with no gene match: 15. DNA for the CDR3: TGTGCCAGCAGCTTGTCCGGAGGGACAGGGGGCAGCAAGGGCTATGGCTACACCTTC. Translation gives CASSLSGGTGGSKGYGYTF.

This chain uses TRBV2 with TRBJ1-2, with D maybe TRBD1 (6 bases). The germline V gene encodes CDR1 SNHLY and CDR2 FYNNEI. The germline V and J ends were trimmed by 7 bases and 6 bases, with 12 bases remaining between them. This CDR3 comprises 12 residues. CDR3 amino acids: CASNPGGHGYTF. CDR3 nucleotide sequence: TGTGCCAGCAACCCGGGGGGGCATGGCTACACCTTC.

The CDR3 sequence is CASSGVVGTGLDEQYF. CDR3 nucleotide sequence: TGTGCCAGCAGTGGAGTTGTCGGGACAGGGCTCGACGAGCAGTACTTC. The chain uses TRBV6-1 and TRBJ2-7; 9 nucleotides match TRBD1. Trimming at V came to 4 bases and at J to 5 bases, leaving 12 bases not matched to a gene. Germline CDR1 and CDR2: MNHNS and SASEGT. The CDR3 contains 16 residues.

The rearrangement joins TRBV27 to TRBJ2-1; 7 bases map to TRBD1. V lost 5 bases, J lost 5 bases, and 6 bases stayed unmatched. CDR1 and CDR2 (germline): MNHEY, SMNVEV (reference sequence). The CDR3 totals 14 residues. DNA for the CDR3: TGTGCCAGCAGTCCCCTCGACAGGGACAATGAGCAGTTCTTC. It codes for CASSPLDRDNEQFF.

The V call is TRBV30, the J call TRBJ2-1, with D maybe TRBD2 (5 bases). The germline gives CDR1 GTSNPN, CDR2 SVGIG (reference sequence). Trimming took off 2 bases at V and 5 bases at J, with 13 bases between the two ends. This CDR3 contains 14 residues. The CDR3 loop reads CAWSKGVLDNEQFF. The CDR3 nucleotides are TGTGCCTGGAGTAAGGGAGTCCTCGACAATGAGCAGTTCTTC. Combining the CDR3 with reference TRBV30 and TRBJ2-1 gives the whole variable domain SQTIHQWPATLVQPVGSPLSLECTVEGTSNPNLYWYRQAAGRGLQLLFYSVGIGQISSEVPQNLSASRPQDRQFILSSKKLLLSDSGFYLCAWSKGVLDNEQFFGPGTRLTVL.

The rearrangement links TRBV4-2 to TRBJ2-3, with a tentative D call TRBD1 (6 bases). This CDR3 comprises 14 residues. V was shortened by 3 bases and J by 5 bases, with 12 bases between the two germline ends. Germline CDR1 LGHNA, CDR2 YNFKEQ. CDR3 bases: TGTGCCAGCAGCCAGGGCAGGGGTGGAGATACGCAGTATTTT. It translates to CASSQGRGGDTQYF.

This clone has just a few counts. This CDR3 is CASSYDTGGTGELFF. The CDR3 DNA reads as TGTGCCAGCAGTTACGATACAGGGGGAACCGGGGAGCTGTTTTTT. The gene calls are TRBV11-3 and TRBJ2-2; 8 bases line up with TRBD1. The CDR3 extends over 15 amino acids. Germline V lookup: CDR1 SGHNT, CDR2 YENEEA. Trimming cost V 6 bases and J 5 bases; bases outside gene matches: 8.

This clone was recorded a few times. A junction end diverges from the germline sequence, so it may reflect a read error. V usage is TRBV7-9 and J usage is TRBJ1-5; 7 positions match TRBD1. The V gene's germline CDR1 is SEHNR and CDR2 FQNEAQ (reference sequence). The CDR3 length is 14 residues. CDR3 residues: CSSSLGTDNQPQHF. Here the CDR3 DNA reads TGTTCCAGCAGCTTGGGGACAGACAATCAGCCCCAGCATTTT.

This clone has only one observation. The rearrangement links TRBV7-3 to TRBJ2-1; 14 bases fit TRBD2. Germline V lookup: CDR1 SGHTA, CDR2 FQGTGA. The ends lost 5 bases at V and 0 bases at J; junction bases unmatched: 3. The CDR3 covers 17 residues. CDR3 region: CASSLGTSGGSYNEQFF. The DNA of the CDR3 is TGTGCCAGCAGCCTGGGGACTAGCGGGGGCTCCTACAATGAGCAGTTCTTC.

The chain has TRBV15 and TRBJ2-7; 8 bases align to TRBD2. This CDR3 is 17 amino acids long. Germline CDR1 LNHNV, CDR2 YYDKDF (reference sequence). Trimming at V came to 0 bases and at J to 3 bases, leaving 10 bases not matched to a gene. For the CDR3, the DNA is TGTGCCACCAGCAGAGATTTGTCGGGGGGGCGGAACTACGAGCAGTACTTC. It codes for CATSRDLSGGRNYEQYF.

The V and J genes are TRBV6-1 and TRBJ1-5, with 9 bases lining up with TRBD1. V shed 6 bases, J shed 3 bases, and the junction held 6 bases outside the gene matches. The CDR3 length is 15 residues. The germline gives CDR1 MNHNS, CDR2 SASEGT. The CDR3 protein is CASSNGQGSNQPQHF. DNA of the CDR3: TGTGCCAGCAGCAACGGACAGGGGTCCAATCAGCCCCAGCATTTT.

The chain couples TRBV7-9 to TRBJ2-3, with TRBD2 matching 11 bases. V lost 5 bases, J lost 0 bases, and 4 bases stayed unmatched. The CDR3 consists of 16 residues. Germline CDR1 is SEHNR and CDR2 is FQNEAQ (reference sequence). CDR3: CASSRLAGTSTDTQYF. In nucleotides, the CDR3 is TGTGCCAGCAGCCGACTAGCGGGGACTAGCACAGATACGCAGTATTTT.

V gene TRBV6-5 combines with J gene TRBJ2-2, with a weak D call TRBD1 (5 bases). This CDR3 is 15 amino acids long. Germline CDR1 is MNHEY and CDR2 is SVGAGI. The V and J ends lost 2 bases and 3 bases respectively, with 10 bases between them. CDR3 loop: CASSYGQGYTGELFF. CDR3 nucleotide sequence: TGTGCCAGCAGTTACGGGCAGGGCTACACCGGGGAGCTGTTTTTT.

V is TRBV30 and J is TRBJ1-2; possible D gene TRBD1, 5 bases. The V gene's germline CDR1 is GTSNPN and CDR2 SVGIG (reference sequence). This CDR3 spans 14 amino acids. Trimming took 7 bases from V and 6 from J, leaving 21 bases between them. Here the CDR3 DNA reads TGTGCCTTCTCACCCCTCGGGGGGATTGATGGCTACACCTTC. Protein sequence: CAFSPLGGIDGYTF.

CDR3 DNA: TGTGCCAGCAGCTTAGTGGCAGGGGGCCAAAAAATACAAGAGACCCAGTACTTC. Its translation is CASSLVAGGQKIQETQYF. V and J are TRBV7-8 and TRBJ2-5; 8 bases match TRBD1. The CDR3 contains 18 residues. Germline assignment: CDR1 SGHVS and CDR2 FQNEAQ. V was clipped by 1 base and J by 2 bases; unmatched bases: 12.

The rearrangement uses TRBV6-6 and TRBJ1-1; TRBD1 aligns across 8 bases. This CDR3 comprises 14 residues. V shed 7 bases, J shed 1 base, and the junction held 5 bases outside the gene matches. Germline values: CDR1 MNHNY, CDR2 SVGAGI (reference sequence). CDR3 protein: CASTLDRGNTEAFF. In DNA form, the CDR3 reads TGTGCCAGCACCTTAGACAGGGGGAACACTGAAGCTTTCTTT.

This clone was seen only a few times. The chain employs TRBV2 and TRBJ1-2, with TRBD1 as a possible D gene (5 bases). The V end lost 6 bases, the J end lost 0 bases, and 17 bases lay between the germline ends. Germline V gene sequence: CDR1 SNHLY, CDR2 FYNNEI. The CDR3 length is 16 residues. The CDR3 protein is CASSQMTDLANYGYTF. The CDR3 nucleotides read TGTGCCAGCAGCCAAATGACAGACCTCGCTAACTATGGCTACACCTTC.

This sequence joins TRBV5-4 and TRBJ1-5; no firm D call. Germline CDR1 and CDR2: SGHNT and YYREEE (reference sequence). Trimming shortened V by 5 bases and J by 2 bases, and 17 bases separated the two germline ends. The CDR3 totals 16 residues. The CDR3 is CASSVAGGGGNQPQHF. CDR3 bases: TGTGCCAGCAGTGTCGCTGGTGGAGGCGGCAATCAGCCCCAGCATTTT.

This rearrangement joins TRBV9 to TRBJ2-3, with 15 bases matching TRBD2. J lost 3 bases, V lost 3 bases, and 8 bases had no gene match. Germline values: CDR1 SGDLS, CDR2 YYNGEE. The CDR3 spans 18 residues. The CDR3 DNA is TGTGCCAGCAGCGCGTCTTCCGGGACTAGCGGGGGGACAGATACGCAGTATTTT. This codes for CASSASSGTSGGTDTQYF.

The gene calls are TRBV5-5 and TRBJ2-5; TRBD2 aligns across 12 bases. J lost 3 bases, V lost 3 bases, and 6 bases had no gene match. The CDR3 is made up of 16 amino acids. Germline V gives CDR1 SGHKS, CDR2 YYEKEE (reference sequence). The CDR3 is CASSWPGLAGEETQYF. Here the CDR3 DNA reads TGTGCCAGCAGCTGGCCGGGACTAGCGGGCGAAGAGACCCAGTACTTC.

In its sample, this clone was seen once. V gene TRBV10-1 combines with J gene TRBJ1-6; TRBD1 agrees at 7 bases. The CDR3 runs 14 residues. V shed 4 bases and J 10 bases; nucleotides not matched to a gene: 7. The germline CDR1 and CDR2 sequences are WNHNN and SYGVQD (reference sequence). The CDR3 DNA sequence: TGCGCCAGCAGTGTGACAGGGTTACTGTCACCCCTCCACTTT. This codes for CASSVTGLLSPLHF.

The rearrangement uses TRBV6-5 and TRBJ2-5; D gene uncertain. Trimming removed 4 bases from V and 5 bases from J, with 14 bases in between. The CDR3 sequence is 14 residues long. From germline, CDR1 is MNHEY and CDR2 SVGAGI. The CDR3 nucleotides read TGTGCCAGCAGTTTTAACAGTTGGTTGGAGACCCAGTACTTC. Amino acid sequence: CASSFNSWLETQYF.

The rearrangement joins TRBV7-2 to TRBJ1-2; no reliable D call. Trimming took 6 bases from V and 2 from J, leaving 13 bases between them. The CDR3 spans 14 residues. The germline V gene has CDR1 SGHTA and CDR2 FQGNSA. CDR3 DNA: TGTGCCAGCAGGACACCGACCGAGAACTATGGCTACACCTTC. Encoded protein: CASRTPTENYGYTF.